This T cell receptor beta chain was retrieved from a study of patients and donors after allogeneic stem cell transplantation. The germline CDR1 and CDR2 sequences are LNHNV and YYDKDF (reference sequence). The junction had 7 bases not matched to a gene; V was cut back by 3 bases and J by 5 bases. The CDR3 is 15 residues long. In TCRdb, the RT-PCR reads were re-called with MiXCR into one record per CDR3 protein. The table lists 200,000 to 250,000 distinct CDR3 sequences, around 14% of them singletons. The chain links TRBV15 to TRBJ1-1; 9 bases are shared with TRBD1. The origin of this receptor is a human donor who was either an allogeneic HSCT recipient or a stem cell or donor lymphocyte infusion donor (not recorded which). It is not recorded whose cells these are; they may come from a transplant donor. Sequencing was done on a sample of blood, either unsorted or a sorted T cell fraction (not recorded which). CDR3 in amino acids: CATSSRTGEATEAFF. The CDR3 DNA follows: TGTGCCACCAGCAGTCGGACAGGGGAGGCAACTGAAGCTTTCTTT.